This TCR beta chain was retrieved from a study of blood T cell repertoires in COVID-19 (TCRdb year 2020). For context, the study as a whole: Samples covering the acute and convalescent phases of COVID-19 were provided by collaborators in the United States, Italy and Spain. The repertoires were released in a freely available public database intended as a resource for research on the immune response to SARS-CoV-2. The prospective study material was composed of cDNA or gDNA derived from T cells, B-cell-depleted T cells, or PBMCs. The samples were drawn from the first 160 participants of the ongoing ImmuneRACE study and from 950 to 1,500 subjects provided by 6 global collaborators. HLA class I and class II types, where available, came from metadata supplied by the sample provider rather than from assay-based typing. Subjects who had been exposed to COVID-19, were actively infected with it, or had recovered from it provided the deeply sampled blood TCRbeta repertoires that made up the dataset. A de-identified subject ID, COVID-19 status, age in years and sex were almost always included in the sample metadata.

Another Seattle source contributed samples from volunteer blood donors who had recovered from COVID-19. The collaborating institutions used their own protocols to collect whole blood in K2EDTA tubes. For TCRbeta analysis, collaborators shipped samples in one of three forms: frozen whole blood, isolated PBMCs, or DNA extracted from either of those sample types. What the work shows at the level of the full study, not this receptor alone: Clinical and demographic metadata were provided uncurated, with the amount varying by source and participant.

As encoded in the germline V gene, CDR1 is SGHRS while CDR2 is YFSETQ. Here V drops 1 base and J drops 1 base, and the junction holds 4 bases not matched to any gene. The CDR3 starts with the cysteine, ends with the phenylalanine, and has 16 residues. This entry keeps only the CDR3 DNA: 48 bases, framed from base 1. TCRbeta CDR3 regions were amplified from genomic DNA by means of the immunoSEQ Assay, a bias-controlled multiplex PCR. On the study's bioinformatics: The number of nucleated cells in each sample was estimated by amplification of reference gene primers within the assay. To quantify the absolute abundance of each unique TCRbeta CDR3 rearrangement, sequence reads were collapsed and filtered. Productive Simpson clonality was computed per sample as the square root of Simpson's diversity index over productive rearrangements. TCRdb re-hosts the immuneACCESS table, in-frame sequences only. Its copies lack some clones; in the studies checked, an unresolved V gene accounts for under half of them, and the cause for the rest is not known. The DNA was the basis for D and trimming; V, J and clone size are from that table. The table for this sample lists 300,000 to 400,000 clones; about 93% of them were counted only once. Less than 3.5% of the sample is held by the ten biggest clonotypes.

Regarding this clone: The target of this receptor is not known. Base qualities are missing; no much larger clone stands one base away.

Sequenced sample: peripheral blood. Here the chain combines TRBV5-1 and TRBJ1-3, and 8 junctional nucleotides match TRBD1. The sequence was collected from a woman between 18 and 29 years old who had recovered from COVID-19. CDR3 sequence: CASSLSRGLSGNTIYF. The nucleotide sequence reads TGCGCCAGCAGCTTGTCCAGGGGGCTTTCTGGAAACACCATATATTTT.